A single T cell receptor (beta chain) is shown here with its context. Generated by immunoSEQ multiplex PCR, the TCRdb table keeps only in-frame clones and is missing some. The table records around 300,000 clones, about 90% of them present only once. Participants spanned ages about 18 to 100 years and resided in roughly 26 US areas. Recovered status in Cohort 3 required two negative PCRs, clearance, or symptom resolution. This specimen belongs to a study of blood T cell repertoires in COVID-19. Study as a whole: Samples of COVID-19 (acute and convalescent) were obtained from the United States, Italy and Spain. The cDNA or gDNA used as material had been derived from T cells, B-cell-depleted T cells, or PBMCs.

This CDR3 has 15 residues. V was shortened by 5 bases and J by 6 bases, with 14 bases between the two germline ends. The germline V gene encodes CDR1 PRHDT and CDR2 FYEKMQ (reference sequence). The chain links TRBV13 to TRBJ1-6; TRBD1 might be the D (5 bases). This clonotype was obtained from a woman between 25 and 40 years old who had recovered from COVID-19. Sequences were obtained from PBMCs or T cells enriched from blood (not recorded which). Written as DNA, the CDR3 is TGTGCCAGCAGCCCAGGGTCTGTCGGTAATTCACCCCTCCACTTT. It translates to CASSPGSVGNSPLHF.